The 10 T cell receptor beta chains presented below share a single source sample, sequenced in a study of shared clonotypes between healthy human individuals. Repertoires were generated with immunoSEQ multiplex PCR, while TCRdb's copy carries only in-frame clones and drops some. Here the sample spans 2,100,000 or so clones, 90% to 97% being singletons. Sequencing was done on a sample of naive CD4+ T cells sorted from blood. Noted subset: CD45RA+ positively selected. The receptors come from a young man in good health.

Regarding this clone: This sample includes further DNA sequences coding for the same CDR3. The chain recombines TRBV20-1 with TRBJ1-1; no reliable D call. V was trimmed by 3 bases and J by 1 base, leaving 3 bases between them. The CDR3 is 11 residues long. Germline V gene lookup returns CDR1 DFQATT and CDR2 SNEGSKA (reference sequence). The CDR3 is CSASRNTEAFF. The CDR3 DNA is TGCAGTGCTAGCAGGAACACTGAAGCTTTCTTT.

V gene TRBV9 combines with J gene TRBJ1-2, with 8 bases that match TRBD1. J gave up 8 bases and V 3 bases, and 3 bases lay outside the gene matches. Germline lookup yields CDR1 SGDLS and CDR2 YYNGEE. The CDR3 contains 12 residues. CDR3 nucleotides: TGTGCCAGCAGCGGGGACAGGATGGGCTACACCTTC. It yields the protein CASSGDRMGYTF. Filled out from reference TRBV9 and TRBJ1-2, the complete variable domain reads DSGVTQTPKHLITATGQRVTLRCSPRSGDLSVYWYQQSLDQGLQFLIQYYNGEERAKGNILERFSAQQFPDLHSELNLSSLELGDSALYFCASSGDRMGYTFGSGTRLTVV.

The gene calls are TRBV7-2 and TRBJ2-2, with TRBD2 matching 9 bases. CDR1 and CDR2 from the germline V gene are SGHTA and FQGNSA. The CDR3 consists of 14 residues. After removal of 6 bases from V and 8 bases from J, the junction contained 7 bases not matched to a gene. The CDR3 bases are TGTGCCAGCAGTGAGGGACTAGCACCGGGGGAGCTGTTTTTT. This gives the protein CASSEGLAPGELFF. Supplemented by reference TRBV7-2 and TRBJ2-2, the full variable domain reads GAGVSQSPSNKVTEKGKDVELRCDPISGHTALYWYRQSLGQGLEFLIYFQGNSAPDKSGLPSDRFSAERTGGSVSTLTIQRTQQEDSAVYLCASSEGLAPGELFFGEGSRLTVL.

The gene calls are TRBV5-1 and TRBJ2-5; tentatively, D is TRBD1 (6 bases). The CDR3 spans 11 residues. The V end lost 7 bases, the J end lost 14 bases, and 18 bases lay between the germline ends. The germline CDR1 and CDR2 sequences are SGHRS and YFSETQ. The CDR3 loop is CASGHRQATYF. DNA of the CDR3: TGCGCCAGCGGACACCGACAGGCGACTTACTTC.

This clone appeared a single time. The CDR3 does not close with the conserved phenylalanine or tryptophan, likely indicating a read error. Because the CDR3's place on the DNA is in doubt, the DNA is left out and the CDR3 is given as listed by TCRdb. The genes are TRBV14 and TRBJ1-2. The CDR3 is 11 residues long, ends included. Germline V gene data show CDR1 as SGHDN and CDR2 as FVKESK. The CDR3 spells CASSQEGRGLD.

The chain carries TRBV29-1 and TRBJ2-5; D gene ambiguous. V was pared by 2 bases and J by 4 bases, with 5 bases between. Germline V gene data show CDR1 as SQVTM and CDR2 as ANQGSEA. The CDR3 runs to 11 residues. The CDR3 DNA is TGCAGCGTTGAATTTGGAGAGACCCAGTACTTC. Translated: CSVEFGETQYF. Variable domain in full (rest from reference TRBV29-1 and TRBJ2-5): SAVISQKPSRDICQRGTSLTIQCQVDSQVTMMFWYRQQPGQSLTLIATANQGSEATYESGFVIDKFPISRPNLTFSTLTVSNMSPEDSSIYLCSVEFGETQYFGPGTRLLVL.

This chain connects TRBV7-8 to TRBJ1-5; 7 bases are shared with TRBD1. Germline V lookup: CDR1 SGHVS, CDR2 FQNEAQ. V lost 5 bases, J lost 0 bases, and 10 bases stayed unmatched. This CDR3 has 17 amino acids. In nucleotides, the CDR3 is TGTGCCAGCAGCAAATACCAGGGGGATAATAGCAATCAGCCCCAGCATTTT. Its translation: CASSKYQGDNSNQPQHF.

The chain uses TRBV5-1 and TRBJ1-4; D uncertain. The V and J ends lost 7 bases and 3 bases respectively, with 13 bases between them. Germline CDR1 is SGHRS and CDR2 is YFSETQ. This CDR3 region has 14 residues. The CDR3 spells CASATDVANEKLFF. As DNA, the CDR3 is TGCGCCAGCGCCACGGACGTAGCTAATGAAAAACTGTTTTTT.

The chain joins TRBV2 to TRBJ1-6; possibly TRBD1 for D (6 bases). This CDR3 is built from 15 residues. V was pared by 10 bases and J by 3 bases, with 16 bases between. In germline, CDR1 is SNHLY, CDR2 FYNNEI. The CDR3 DNA sequence: TGTGCCACCTCTGGGGGGCGCGTCTATAATTCACCCCTCCACTTT. It translates to CATSGGRVYNSPLHF.

The chain has TRBV15 and TRBJ2-1; TRBD2 is a possible D gene (5 bases). Trimming left V 5 bases short and J 3 bases short, with 14 bases between. Germline V gene data show CDR1 as LNHNV and CDR2 as YYDKDF (reference sequence). The length of the CDR3 is 15 residues. The CDR3: CATSALGGLYNEQFF. In nucleotides, the CDR3 is TGTGCCACCAGCGCCTTGGGTGGACTCTACAATGAGCAGTTCTTC.